These T cell receptor beta chains were read from a single sample in a study of PD-L1 blockade in urothelial cancer. TCRdb keeps only in-frame clones here, not all; method: immunoSEQ multiplex PCR. The repertoire holds more than 15,000 clones, approximately 90% seen once, with about 5.6% in the top ten. The sequencing used PBMCs, collected around atezolizumab (anti-PD-L1) treatment. The receptors derive from a man aged 45-65 years with urothelial cancer. The CDR3 runs from the conserved cysteine through the conserved F or W. A D gene is named only where the DNA matches it firmly. Size values are once, few and many counts, or a class for expanded clones, and some rows have none.

J gene | V gene | clone size | D gene | CDR3 protein | CDR3 DNA
TRBJ2-3 | TRBV5-1 | - | TRBD2 | CASSLGSGGPPDTQYF | TGCGCCAGCAGCTTGGGGTCGGGGGGGCCCCCAGATACGCAGTATTTT
TRBJ2-2 | TRBV9 | - | TRBD1 | CASSRRTGGVLLTGELFF | TGTGCCAGCAGCCGACGGACAGGGGGTGTTTTGTTGACCGGGGAGCTGTTTTTT
TRBJ2-5 | TRBV29-1 | - | - | CSVERGGEETQYF | TGCAGCGTTGAGAGAGGGGGTGAAGAGACCCAGTACTTC
TRBJ2-7 | TRBV28 | - | TRBD1 | CASRGTGVPYEQYF | TGTGCCAGCAGGGGGACAGGGGTTCCCTACGAGCAGTACTTC
TRBJ2-1 | TRBV7-9 | - | - | CASSPRQTLSSYNEQFF | TGTGCCAGCAGCCCAAGGCAGACACTGAGCTCCTACAATGAGCAGTTCTTC
TRBJ2-5 | TRBV29-1 | - | TRBD1 | CSVEPYYQPTGVSGETQYF | TGCAGCGTCGAACCTTATTATCAACCGACAGGGGTATCGGGAGAGACCCAGTACTTC
TRBJ1-4 | TRBV19 | - | - | CASSISAGLFF | TGTGCCAGTAGTATCAGCGCGGGCCTGTTTTTT
TRBJ2-7 | TRBV27 | - | TRBD1 | CANVDREVRYEQYF | TGTGCCAACGTGGACAGGGAGGTTCGCTACGAGCAGTACTTC
TRBJ2-3 | TRBV4-3 | - | TRBD1 | CASSLLPQGESTDTQYF | TGCGCCAGCAGCCTCCTCCCGCAGGGGGAGAGCACAGATACGCAGTATTTT
TRBJ2-1 | TRBV9 | - | TRBD2 | CASTASSGRAYEQFF | TGTGCCAGCACCGCCTCTAGCGGGAGGGCGTATGAGCAGTTCTTC
TRBJ2-7 | TRBV27 | once | TRBD2 | CASSSLAGSYEQYF | TGTGCCAGCAGTTCGCTAGCGGGCTCCTACGAGCAGTACTTC
TRBJ2-2 | TRBV9 | once | TRBD1 | CASSPRAGQGADTGELFF | TGTGCCAGCAGCCCCCGAGCGGGACAGGGGGCGGACACCGGGGAGCTGTTTTTT
TRBJ1-1 | TRBV14 | - | - | CASSQDPQGLAEAFF | TGTGCCAGCAGCCAAGACCCCCAGGGGCTAGCTGAAGCTTTCTTT
TRBJ2-7 | TRBV7-2 | - | TRBD2 | CASSLLTGGFGGSEQYF | TGTGCCAGCAGCTTATTAACGGGAGGGTTCGGCGGGAGCGAGCAGTACTTC
TRBJ2-7 | TRBV18 | - | TRBD1 | CASSPVGQPYEQYF | TGTGCCAGCTCACCAGTGGGACAGCCCTACGAGCAGTACTTC
TRBJ2-1 | TRBV27 | once | TRBD2 | CASSFLSGASYNEQFF | TGTGCCAGCAGTTTCCTCAGCGGGGCTTCCTACAATGAGCAGTTCTTC
TRBJ2-7 | TRBV2 | - | - | CASSGVGLYEQYF | TGTGCCAGCAGCGGAGTGGGGCTTTACGAGCAGTACTTC
TRBJ2-1 | TRBV30 | - | TRBD1 | CAWSIFPGTGYADEQFF | TGTGCCTGGAGTATATTCCCCGGGACAGGGTATGCGGATGAGCAGTTCTTC
TRBJ2-1 | TRBV7-8 | - | - | CASSLDSGNEQFF | TGTGCCAGCAGCTTAGACTCCGGCAATGAGCAGTTCTTC
TRBJ1-5 | TRBV7-8 | - | - | CASSPQEDQPQHF | TGTGCCAGCAGCCCGCAAGAGGATCAGCCCCAGCATTTT
TRBJ1-2 | TRBV30 | - | - | CAWMGGHYGYTF | TGTGCCTGGATGGGGGGGCACTATGGCTACACCTTC
TRBJ2-2 | TRBV19 | - | TRBD2 | CASSIGGARRNTGELFF | TGTGCCAGTAGTATCGGGGGGGCACGGCGGAACACCGGGGAGCTGTTTTTT
TRBJ2-7 | TRBV19 | - | TRBD1 | CASSTTRTGGPYEQYF | TGTGCCAGTAGTACCACCCGGACAGGGGGGCCCTACGAGCAGTACTTC
TRBJ2-7 | TRBV10-3 | - | - | CAISESNRDHEQYF | TGTGCCATCAGTGAGTCAAACAGGGATCACGAGCAGTACTTC
TRBJ2-3 | TRBV6-6 | - | TRBD2 | CASSYEGGRSDTQYF | TGTGCCAGCAGTTACGAAGGCGGGAGGTCAGATACGCAGTATTTT
TRBJ2-2 | TRBV10-2 | once | TRBD1 | CASSELGGDGGELFF | TGCGCCAGCAGTGAGCTAGGGGGCGACGGCGGGGAGCTGTTTTTT